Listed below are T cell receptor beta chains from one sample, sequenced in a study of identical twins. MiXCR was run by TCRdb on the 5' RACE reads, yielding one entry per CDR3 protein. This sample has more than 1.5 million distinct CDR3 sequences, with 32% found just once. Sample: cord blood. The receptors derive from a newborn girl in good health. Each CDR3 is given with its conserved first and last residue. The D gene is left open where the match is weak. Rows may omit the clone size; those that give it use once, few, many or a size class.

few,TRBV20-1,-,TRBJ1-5,CSASTGYSNQPQHF,TGCAGTGCTAGTACCGGTTATAGCAATCAGCCCCAGCATTTT
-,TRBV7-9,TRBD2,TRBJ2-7,CASRPYLAETYEQYF,TGTGCCAGCAGACCGTACCTAGCGGAAACTTACGAGCAGTACTTC
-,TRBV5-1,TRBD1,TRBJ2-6,CASSWGQGPISGANVLTF,TGCGCCAGCAGCTGGGGACAGGGGCCAATATCTGGGGCCAACGTCCTGACTTTC
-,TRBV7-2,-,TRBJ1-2,CASSLVTYASYGYTF,TGTGCCAGCAGCTTAGTCACGTATGCCAGCTATGGCTACACCTTC
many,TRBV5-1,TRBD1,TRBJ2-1,CASSLGDRTPYNEQFF,TGCGCCAGCAGCTTGGGGGACAGGACGCCTTACAATGAGCAGTTCTTC
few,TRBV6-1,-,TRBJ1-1,CASLKRAPSTEAFF,TGTGCCAGTCTAAAGCGGGCCCCCAGCACTGAAGCTTTCTTT
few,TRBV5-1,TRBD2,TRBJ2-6,CASTLLAGPRSGANVLTF,TGCGCCAGCACCCTACTAGCGGGGCCCCGCTCTGGGGCCAACGTCCTGACTTTC
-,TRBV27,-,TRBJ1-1,CASSSCALPNTEAFF,TGTGCCAGCAGTTCATGTGCCCTTCCGAACACTGAAGCTTTCTTT
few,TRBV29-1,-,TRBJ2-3,CSPLDSIKDTQYF,TGCAGCCCATTAGACAGTATAAAAGATACGCAGTATTTT
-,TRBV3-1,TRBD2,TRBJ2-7,CASSQDPASGKYF,TGTGCCAGCAGCCAAGATCCAGCTAGCGGGAAGTACTTC
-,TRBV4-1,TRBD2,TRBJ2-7,CASSLIGLAENEQYF,TGCGCCAGCAGCCTTATTGGACTAGCGGAAAATGAGCAGTACTTC
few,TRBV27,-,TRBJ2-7,CAGGTYEQYF,TGTGCCGGCGGAACCTACGAGCAGTACTTC
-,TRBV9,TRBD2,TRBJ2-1,CASSVARLAGSNNEQFF,TGTGCCAGCAGCGTAGCCCGACTAGCGGGATCCAACAATGAGCAGTTCTTC
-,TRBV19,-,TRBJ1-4,CASRPPTSPAKLFF,TGTGCCAGTAGACCCCCTACAAGTCCGGCAAAACTGTTTTTT
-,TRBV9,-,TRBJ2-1,CASSGRDWANEQFF,TGTGCCAGCAGCGGCCGGGACTGGGCCAATGAGCAGTTCTTC
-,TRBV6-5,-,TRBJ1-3,CASSYSVSGNTIYF,TGTGCCAGCAGTTACTCAGTGTCCGGAAACACCATATATTTT
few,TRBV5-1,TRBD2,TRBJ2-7,CASMAGGPSYEQYF,TGCGCCAGCATGGCGGGGGGGCCGTCCTACGAGCAGTACTTC
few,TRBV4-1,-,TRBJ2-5,CASSQESDETQYF,TGTGCCAGCAGCCAAGAGAGTGATGAGACCCAGTACTTC
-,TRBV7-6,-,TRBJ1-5,CASSSGGGRNQPQHF,TGTGCCAGCAGCTCCGGGGGCGGACGCAATCAGCCCCAGCATTTT
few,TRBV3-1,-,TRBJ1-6,CASSPRDGNNSPLHF,TGTGCCAGCAGCCCCCGGGACGGTAATAATTCACCCCTCCACTTT
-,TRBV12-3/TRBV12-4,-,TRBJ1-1,CASRSGRGGGNTEAFF,TGTGCCAGCAGGAGCGGGAGGGGAGGTGGTAACACTGAAGCTTTCTTT
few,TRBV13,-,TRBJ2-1,CASSEIRSGPYNEQFF,TGTGCCAGCTCGGAGATCAGAAGCGGGCCCTACAATGAGCAGTTCTTC
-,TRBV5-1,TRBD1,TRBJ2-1,CASARTTGSSYNERFF,TGCGCCAGCGCACGAACGACAGGGTCGTCCTACAATGAGCGGTTCTTC
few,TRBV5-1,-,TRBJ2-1,CASSWYSSASYNEQFF,TGCGCCAGCAGCTGGTATAGTAGCGCTTCCTACAATGAGCAGTTCTTC
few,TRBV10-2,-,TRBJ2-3,CASSETVGTDTQYF,TGCGCCAGCAGTGAGACCGTGGGCACAGATACGCAGTATTTT
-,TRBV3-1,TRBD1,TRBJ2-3,CASSPTGGRRDTQYF,TGTGCCAGCAGCCCGACAGGGGGCCGGAGAGATACGCAGTATTTT
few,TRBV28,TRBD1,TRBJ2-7,CASSLVDRGPDEQYF,TGTGCCAGCAGTTTAGTGGACAGGGGGCCCGACGAGCAGTACTTC
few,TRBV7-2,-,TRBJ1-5,CASSPVGGPNQPQHF,TGTGCCAGCAGCCCCGTCGGGGGACCTAATCAGCCCCAGCATTTT
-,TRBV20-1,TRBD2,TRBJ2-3,CSAKAGVYDTQYF,TGCAGTGCCAAAGCGGGGGTCTATGATACGCAGTATTTT
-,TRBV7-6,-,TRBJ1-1,CASSAQGRMNTEAFF,TGTGCCAGCAGCGCACAGGGCCGGATGAACACTGAAGCTTTCTTT
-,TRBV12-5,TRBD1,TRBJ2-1,CASGAGQGAYNEQFF,TGTGCTAGTGGGGCGGGACAGGGGGCCTACAATGAGCAGTTCTTC